A selection of T cell receptor beta chains follows, all from one sample in a study of T cells after yellow fever vaccination. From the 5' RACE reads, TCRdb called clonotypes with MiXCR, one entry per CDR3 protein. Seen here are approximately 24,000 distinct CDR3 sequences, 4.5% to 6% observed once, and the top ten hold roughly 10%. Sequences were derived from PBMCs, either bulk or a sorted T-cell subset (CD4+, CD8+, memory, or dextramer-sorted; not recorded which), sampled 15 days after the yellow fever booster vaccination. These receptors were taken from a man aged 25 to 40 who received the YFV17D yellow fever vaccine. Both conserved end residues are part of each CDR3. The D gene is left open where the match is weak. The size of a clone is reported for some rows only, either as once, few or many, or as a class for expanded clones.

>TRBD1|TRBJ1-2|TRBV4-1|many
CASSPRTGWEGGYTF
TGCGCCAGCAGCCCTCGGACAGGGTGGGAGGGTGGCTACACCTTC
>TRBD1|TRBJ2-1|TRBV12-3/TRBV12-4|many
CASSQQGAGSNEQFF
TGTGCCAGCAGTCAGCAGGGGGCGGGATCCAATGAGCAGTTCTTC
>TRBD2|TRBJ2-5|TRBV4-3|many
CASSQVASTSGNQETQYF
TGCGCCAGCAGCCAAGTAGCCTCGACTAGCGGGAACCAAGAGACCCAGTACTTC
>-|TRBJ1-1|TRBV19|many
CASTKGGYVENTEAFF
TGTGCCAGTACCAAGGGGGGGTACGTAGAGAACACTGAAGCTTTCTTT
>-|TRBJ2-2|TRBV29-1|medium-sized
CSVESTWAGELFF
TGCAGCGTTGAATCAACGTGGGCCGGGGAGCTGTTTTTT
>-|TRBJ2-1|TRBV12-5|many
CASGFGTGQFSRERGEQFF
TGTGCTAGTGGTTTCGGGACGGGACAATTCAGTCGAGAAAGGGGTGAGCAGTTCTTC
>TRBD1|TRBJ2-1|TRBV5-1|many
CASSSTDRANNEQFF
TGCGCCAGCAGCTCCACAGACAGGGCCAACAATGAGCAGTTCTTC
>-|TRBJ1-2|TRBV6-5|many
CATAQYYGYTF
TGTGCCACAGCTCAGTACTATGGCTACACCTTC
>-|TRBJ2-7|TRBV20-1|many
CSGLGDWTNEQYF
TGCAGTGGTTTGGGGGACTGGACCAACGAGCAGTACTTC
>TRBD1|TRBJ2-1|TRBV7-2|many
CASSDRTGGIHNEQFF
TGTGCCAGCAGCGACCGGACAGGGGGCATCCACAATGAGCAGTTCTTC
>TRBD1|TRBJ1-1|TRBV6-2/TRBV6-3|-
CASRMDRTGPTEAFF
TGTGCCAGCAGGATGGATCGGACAGGGCCCACTGAAGCTTTCTTT
>TRBD2|TRBJ2-1|TRBV11-2|many
CASSPGLAGGQNEQFF
TGTGCCAGCAGCCCGGGACTAGCGGGAGGGCAAAATGAGCAGTTCTTC
>-|TRBJ1-1|TRBV6-5|many
CASSYSPADTEAFF
TGTGCCAGCAGTTACTCGCCAGCGGACACTGAAGCTTTCTTT
>TRBD1|TRBJ1-2|TRBV3-1|many
CASSDTGGNEGYTF
TGTGCCAGCAGCGACACAGGGGGTAATGAAGGCTACACCTTC
>-|TRBJ2-2|TRBV18|many
CASSPFKRSGTGELFF
TGTGCCAGCTCACCCTTCAAAAGGTCGGGCACCGGGGAGCTGTTTTTT
>TRBD1|TRBJ2-2|TRBV5-4|many
CASSTDRVSLLFF
TGTGCCAGCAGCACAGACAGGGTGTCTTTACTGTTTTTT
>-|TRBJ2-7|TRBV6-5|many
CAAQLSGSYEQYF
TGTGCCGCCCAATTAAGCGGCTCCTACGAGCAGTACTTC
>-|TRBJ1-1|TRBV18|medium-sized
CASSPPPGSEAFF
TGTGCCAGCTCACCTCCCCCGGGCTCCGAAGCTTTCTTT
>-|TRBJ2-5|TRBV19|many
CASSAQGRETQYF
TGTGCCAGTAGTGCACAGGGTCGGGAGACCCAGTACTTC
>-|TRBJ1-1|TRBV15|many
CATSREGAYTEAFF
TGTGCCACCAGCAGAGAAGGGGCATACACTGAAGCTTTCTTT
>-|TRBJ2-1|TRBV7-2|many
CASSLAPTSYNEQFF
TGTGCCAGCAGCTTAGCACCAACCTCCTACAATGAGCAGTTCTTC
>TRBD2|TRBJ2-1|TRBV20-1|many
CSGSGGIYNEQFF
TGCAGTGGGTCGGGAGGCATTTACAATGAGCAGTTCTTC
>TRBD1|TRBJ2-7|TRBV28|many
CATNQGAREQYF
TGTGCCACCAACCAGGGGGCGCGGGAGCAGTACTTC